These 27 T cell receptor beta chains came from one sample sequenced in a study of breast tumors, draining lymph nodes, adjacent tissues. The lymph nodes were axillary draining lymph nodes from breast cancer patients. TCRdb called the multiplex PCR reads again in MiXCR, with one record for every CDR3 protein. The repertoire holds 290,000 or so distinct CDR3 sequences, roughly 30% seen once, with over 0.95% in the top ten. What was sequenced was axillary lymph node tissue. All receptors derive from a female donor with breast cancer. Some clones in this sample may be carry-over from other donors' samples.

In its sample, this clonotype was seen many times. The chain joins TRBV10-3 to TRBJ2-7; 8 nucleotides align to TRBD1. In germline, CDR1 is ENHRY, CDR2 SYGVKD. V was pared by 10 bases and J by 2 bases, with 7 bases of the junction left unmatched. The CDR3 has 13 residues. The CDR3 DNA follows: TGTGCCAGCAGGACAGGGCCCACCTACGAGCAGTACTTC. Translation gives CASRTGPTYEQYF.

This rearrangement joins TRBV5-6 to TRBJ1-1; D remains unclear. The V end lost 3 bases, the J end lost 8 bases, and 11 bases lay between the germline ends. Germline V lookup: CDR1 SGHDT, CDR2 YYEEEE. The CDR3 spans 12 residues. This chain's CDR3 is CASSSLGLEAFF. The CDR3, as DNA: TGTGCCAGCAGCTCCCTCGGCCTCGAAGCTTTCTTT.

Many counts were recorded for this clonotype. This sequence joins TRBV7-2 and TRBJ2-7, with D maybe TRBD2 (5 bases). CDR3 length: 14 amino acids. Germline CDR1 reads SGHTA; CDR2 reads FQGNSA. V was shortened by 6 bases and J by 7 bases, with 19 bases between the two germline ends. As DNA, the CDR3 is TGTGCCAGCAGGTCTACCGGGGAGCGTGGAGAGCAGTACTTC. This gives the protein CASRSTGERGEQYF.

The table lists this clonotype with many counts. The rearrangement links TRBV20-1 to TRBJ2-7; TRBD2 is a possible D gene (5 bases). Trimming removed 3 bases from V and 0 bases from J, with 12 bases in between. This CDR3 is built from 14 residues. Looked up from germline, CDR1 is DFQATT and CDR2 is SNEGSKA (reference sequence). Here the CDR3 DNA reads TGCAGTGCTAGCATTCGGGGAAGCTCCTACGAGCAGTACTTC. Its translation: CSASIRGSSYEQYF.

As concerns this clonotype: The CDR3 end shows no conserved phenylalanine or tryptophan, and so a read error is likely. It is unclear where the CDR3 begins or ends on the DNA, so no DNA is shown, and the CDR3 is as TCRdb lists it. The chain joins TRBV11-2 to TRBJ2-1; TRBD2, the table's D call, lacks a check against the DNA. 11 amino acids form the CDR3, both terminal residues included. The germline V gene encodes CDR1 SGHAT and CDR2 FQNNGV. CDR3 loop: CASSLLGPTFS.

In this sample, this clonotype turned up many times. This sequence joins TRBV7-9 and TRBJ2-7; 7 positions match TRBD2. Per germline, CDR1 SEHNR and CDR2 FQNEAQ (reference sequence). This CDR3 is built from 14 residues. Trimming at V came to 5 bases and at J to 2 bases, leaving 6 bases not matched to a gene. The CDR3 reads CASSVTSPPYEQYF. For the CDR3, the DNA is TGTGCCAGCAGCGTGACTAGCCCCCCCTACGAGCAGTACTTC.

This clonotype has at least ten counts. This chain uses TRBV6-5 with TRBJ1-3; no firm D call. Per germline, CDR1 MNHEY and CDR2 SVGAGI. Trimming pared 0 bases from V and 7 bases from J, leaving 13 bases between. The CDR3 is made up of 15 amino acids. The CDR3 protein is CASSYSSRATNTIYF. The CDR3 DNA sequence: TGTGCCAGCAGTTACTCGAGTAGAGCAACCAACACCATATATTTT.

Worth noting for this clonotype: A much more abundant neighbour one base away suggests this may be a read error. This rearrangement joins TRBV11-3 to TRBJ2-1; tentative D call: TRBD2 (6 bases). Germline V gives CDR1 SGHNT, CDR2 YENEEA. V was pared by 5 bases and J by 3 bases, with 20 bases between. The CDR3 sequence is 17 residues long. CDR3: CASSAYSGPRGYNEQFF. CDR3 DNA sequence: TGTGCCAGCAGCGCTTATTCGGGCCCGCGGGGCTACAATGAGCAGTTCTTC. Full variable domain (outside the CDR3, taken from reference TRBV11-3 and TRBJ2-1): EAGVVQSPRYKIIEKKQPVAFWCNPISGHNTLYWYLQNLGQGPELLIRYENEEAVDDSQLPKDRFSAERLKGVDSTLKIQPAELGDSAVYLCASSAYSGPRGYNEQFFGPGTRLTVL.

On this clonotype itself: One end of the junction does not line up with germline, which may come from a read error. The chain uses TRBV29-1 and TRBJ2-2; D is perhaps TRBD2 (5 bases). This CDR3 spans 13 amino acids. The germline V gene has CDR1 SQVTM and CDR2 ANQGSEA. CDR3 residues: CSVVLRNTGELSW. The CDR3 DNA reads as TGCAGCGTTGTTCTCAGGAACACCGGGGAGCTGTCTTGG.

In its sample, this clonotype was seen once. The V and J genes are TRBV15 and TRBJ1-4; D is uncertain. Germline loops: CDR1 LNHNV, CDR2 YYDKDF (reference sequence). V lost 2 bases and J 7 bases, leaving 14 bases between the germline ends. The CDR3 loop spans 15 amino acids. The CDR3 loop reads CATSRKMVTGEKLFF. In nucleotides, the CDR3 is TGTGCCACCAGCAGAAAGATGGTGACTGGTGAAAAACTGTTTTTT. Variable domain in full (rest from reference TRBV15 and TRBJ1-4): DAMVIQNPRYQVTQFGKPVTLSCSQTLNHNVMYWYQQKSSQAPKLLFHYYDKDFNNEADTPDNFQSRRPNTSFCFLDIRSPGLGDTAMYLCATSRKMVTGEKLFFGSGTQLSVL.

This clonotype has a handful of counts. A read error may be the cause here, since a much bigger clone is one base away. The chain uses TRBV7-2 and TRBJ2-7; 8 bases align to TRBD2. In germline, CDR1 is SGHTA, CDR2 FQGNSA. The CDR3 covers 14 residues. CDR3 loop: CASSPGGSSHEQYF. CDR3 DNA sequence: TGTGCCAGCAGCCCGGGAGGGAGCTCCCACGAGCAGTACTTC.

The rearrangement links TRBV27 to TRBJ1-5; possibly TRBD1 for D (6 bases). V dropped 6 bases and J dropped 7 bases, with 22 bases sitting between them. This CDR3 has 16 residues. Germline V gene lookup returns CDR1 MNHEY and CDR2 SMNVEV (reference sequence). As DNA, the CDR3 is TGTGCCAGCAGCACCCTTGGGGGGCAAGGGGAACAGCCCCAGCATTTT. This encodes CASSTLGGQGEQPQHF.

This clonotype was seen ten or more times. In nucleotides, the CDR3 is TGTGCCACCAGCAGAGATCTAGCAGCGACCGGGGAGCTGTTTTTT. Translation: CATSRDLAATGELFF. The chain recombines TRBV15 with TRBJ2-2; possible D gene TRBD2, 5 bases. The CDR3 is 15 residues long. Germline V gives CDR1 LNHNV, CDR2 YYDKDF (reference sequence). Deletions cut 0 bases from V and 5 bases from J, with 10 bases between. Using reference TRBV15 and TRBJ2-2 for the parts outside the CDR3, the full variable domain is DAMVIQNPRYQVTQFGKPVTLSCSQTLNHNVMYWYQQKSSQAPKLLFHYYDKDFNNEADTPDNFQSRRPNTSFCFLDIRSPGLGDTAMYLCATSRDLAATGELFFGEGSRLTVL.

This chain connects TRBV28 to TRBJ2-2; D is possibly TRBD2 (5 bases). The V end lost 11 bases, the J end lost 1 base, and 11 bases lay between the germline ends. Germline V gene data show CDR1 as MDHEN and CDR2 as SYDVKM. CDR3 length: 13 residues. The CDR3: CAGERRNTGELFF. The CDR3 coding sequence is TGTGCCGGGGAGCGGAGGAACACCGGGGAGCTGTTTTTT.

The CDR3 protein is CSGGQQETQYF. The CDR3 region has the DNA TGCAGCGGCGGACAGCAAGAGACCCAGTACTTC. The chain combines TRBV29-1 with TRBJ2-5, with D perhaps TRBD1 (6 bases). In germline, CDR1 is SQVTM, CDR2 ANQGSEA. The CDR3 is made up of 11 amino acids. Trimming took off 7 bases at V and 2 bases at J, with 8 bases between the two ends.

In this sample, this clonotype turned up a few times. The chain uses TRBV3-1 and TRBJ2-3, with 10 positions matching TRBD1. V lost 5 bases, J lost 6 bases, and 14 bases stayed unmatched. This CDR3 contains 17 residues. The V gene's germline CDR1 is LGHDT and CDR2 YNNKEL (reference sequence). CDR3 DNA sequence: TGTGCCAGCAGCGCACGCGGGACAGGGGACCTTAGGGATACGCAGTATTTT. Amino acids: CASSARGTGDLRDTQYF.

Of note for this clonotype: A read error is possible here, since a much larger clone lies one base away. The rearrangement joins TRBV11-2 to TRBJ2-2, with D unclear. V was shortened by 1 base and J by 4 bases, with 10 bases between the two germline ends. Per the germline V gene, CDR1 is SGHAT and CDR2 is FQNNGV. The CDR3 loop spans 15 amino acids. The CDR3: CASSLGLLTTGELFF. CDR3 sequence (DNA): TGTGCCAGCAGCTTAGGACTTTTAACCACCGGGGAGCTGTTTTTT.

To note about this clonotype: A read error may account for a junction end that differs from germline. V usage is TRBV5-1 and J usage is TRBJ2-7, with D possibly matching TRBD1 (6 bases). Germline CDR1 reads SGHRS; CDR2 reads YFSETQ. The CDR3 covers 13 residues. CDR3 coding DNA: TGCGCCAGCAGCCGGGACAACTCCTACGGGCAGTACTTC. It codes for CASSRDNSYGQYF.

This clonotype was seen repeatedly, ten times or more. This sequence joins TRBV11-3 and TRBJ2-1, with TRBD2 matching over 8 bases. Germline V gene data show CDR1 as SGHNT and CDR2 as YENEEA. With V trimmed by 5 bases and J by 7 bases, 19 bases remained unmatched. The CDR3 totals 18 residues. CDR3 DNA: TGTGCCAGCAGCAGGGCCCCCGGGGAGCGGGAGAGTTGGAATGAGCAGTTCTTC. Amino acid sequence: CASSRAPGERESWNEQFF.

Many counts were recorded for this clonotype. This sequence joins TRBV19 and TRBJ2-5; the D gene is possibly TRBD2 (5 bases). CDR3 length: 14 residues. Trimming took 2 bases from V and 3 from J, leaving 10 bases between them. Germline V gives CDR1 LNHDA, CDR2 SQIVND (reference sequence). The CDR3 sequence is CASSIPGREETQYF. In nucleotides, the CDR3 is TGTGCCAGTAGTATACCGGGAAGGGAAGAGACCCAGTACTTC. Supplemented by reference TRBV19 and TRBJ2-5, the full variable domain reads DGGITQSPKYLFRKEGQNVTLSCEQNLNHDAMYWYRQDPGQGLRLIYYSQIVNDFQKGDIAEGYSVSREKKESFPLTVTSAQKNPTAFYLCASSIPGREETQYFGPGTRLLVL.

Worth noting for this clonotype: A much larger clone is a single base away; this may be a read error. The chain employs TRBV7-9 and TRBJ2-7; D is unclear. V lost 5 bases and J lost 5, with 13 bases in between. Per germline, CDR1 SEHNR and CDR2 FQNEAQ (reference sequence). The CDR3 runs to 13 residues. The CDR3 nucleotides read TGTGCCAGCAGCCGTGCTAATTCCCACGAGCAGTACTTC. This sequence encodes CASSRANSHEQYF.

With regard to this clonotype: A junction end diverges from the germline sequence, so it may reflect a read error. V usage is TRBV6-8 and J usage is TRBJ2-3; 11 bases match TRBD2. The CDR3 sequence is 17 residues long. The germline V gene encodes CDR1 MNHGY and CDR2 SAAAGT. The CDR3 loop is CASSHSFPTSGDNEQYF. The DNA for the CDR3 is TGTGCCAGCAGTCACTCTTTTCCGACTAGCGGGGACAATGAGCAGTATTTT.

The chain is built from TRBV4-1 and TRBJ2-2, with 7 bases lining up with TRBD1. Trimming at V came to 0 bases and at J to 3 bases, leaving 10 bases not matched to a gene. The CDR3 extends over 18 amino acids. Germline V gene data show CDR1 as MGHRA and CDR2 as YSYEKL. CDR3 protein: CASSQDRRQGIDTGELFF. The CDR3 bases are TGCGCCAGCAGCCAAGACCGACGACAGGGCATCGACACCGGGGAGCTGTTTTTT.

A word on this clonotype: Given a much more abundant clone one base away, this may be a read error. The chain couples TRBV28 to TRBJ1-6; 7 bases are a match to TRBD1. The CDR3 contains 12 residues. Trimming removed 7 bases from V and 9 bases from J; junction bases left unmatched: 3. The germline gives CDR1 MDHEN, CDR2 SYDVKM. This CDR3 reads CASNYRGSPLHF. The CDR3 DNA reads as TGTGCCAGCAATTACAGGGGTTCACCCCTCCACTTT.

This clonotype was seen ten or more times. This chain uses TRBV10-3 with TRBJ2-1, with TRBD2 matching 8 bases. The V and J ends lost 6 bases and 1 base, in that order; junction bases with no gene match: 8. Germline V CDR1 and CDR2: ENHRY, SYGVKD. CDR3 length: 16 residues. The CDR3 DNA reads as TGTGCCATCAGCCCGATCGGGGGGGCTTCCTACAATGAGCAGTTCTTC. Encoded protein: CAISPIGGASYNEQFF.

This clonotype was found once. At one boundary the junction diverges from the germline segment, which might be a read error. V gene TRBV7-3 combines with J gene TRBJ2-2; 7 positions match TRBD2. Germline CDR1 and CDR2: SGHTA and FQGTGA. This CDR3 has 14 amino acids. The CDR3 DNA sequence: TGTGCCAGTACTAGCGAGAGGAACACCGGGGAGCTATTTTTT. Translating gives CASTSERNTGELFF.

The chain has TRBV7-9 and TRBJ2-3; 12 bases align to TRBD2. V shed 6 bases and J 6 bases; nucleotides not matched to a gene: 13. CDR1 and CDR2 from the germline V gene are SEHNR and FQNEAQ (reference sequence). The CDR3 is 17 amino acids. The CDR3 sequence: CASRQATSGRDADTQYF. The CDR3 DNA is TGTGCCAGCAGGCAAGCGACTAGCGGGAGAGATGCGGATACGCAGTATTTT.